Below are 9 T cell receptor beta chains sequenced from a single sample in a study of vaccination and CD4 T cells after COVID-19. Noted treatment: approximately 9-day PBMC culture with coronavirus spike peptide pools or control peptides (ViraFEST assay). Sequencing of the DNA from cultured CD4+ T cells was carried out with the Oncomine TCR Beta short-read assay. TCRdb used MiXCR to reprocess the PCR reads, holding one entry per CDR3 protein. The table records roughly 4,000 distinct CDR3 sequences, 20% to 25% of them present only once. For these receptors, no antigen is known. Specimen: CD4+ T cells from blood, cultured in vitro. Source of these receptors: a human donor who had recovered from COVID-19.

The gene calls are TRBV19 and TRBJ2-5; 13 nucleotides line up with TRBD2. The V segment lost 5 bases and the J segment 3 bases; nucleotides outside the gene matches: 6. The CDR3 contains 16 residues. Germline lookup yields CDR1 LNHDA and CDR2 SQIVND (reference sequence). The CDR3 DNA sequence: TGTGCCAGTAGTCTTTGGACTAGCGGGGGTGAAGAGACCCAGTACTTC. It translates to CASSLWTSGGEETQYF. Full variable domain (missing parts from reference TRBV19 and TRBJ2-5): DGGITQSPKYLFRKEGQNVTLSCEQNLNHDAMYWYRQDPGQGLRLIYYSQIVNDFQKGDIAEGYSVSREKKESFPLTVTSAQKNPTAFYLCASSLWTSGGEETQYFGPGTRLLVL.

This clonotype rates as medium-sized. The gene calls are TRBV30 and TRBJ2-7; 7 positions agree with TRBD1. The J segment lost 3 bases and the V segment lost 2 bases, leaving 4 bases of the junction unmatched. Per germline, CDR1 GTSNPN and CDR2 SVGIG (reference sequence). The CDR3 totals 13 residues. As DNA, the CDR3 is TGTGCCTGGAGTCCTGACAGGGACTACGAGCAGTACTTC. It translates to CAWSPDRDYEQYF.

V and J are TRBV24-1 and TRBJ2-4; no clear D. V dropped 9 bases and J dropped 1 base, with 24 bases sitting between them. Germline V gene data show CDR1 as KGHDR and CDR2 as SFDVKD. This CDR3 spans 18 amino acids. CDR3 sequence: CATLEGYTRKAAKNIQYF. DNA for the CDR3: TGTGCCACCCTTGAAGGGTACACCCGGAAGGCGGCCAAAAACATTCAGTACTTC.

The gene calls are TRBV20-1 and TRBJ2-3, with 9 bases fitting TRBD2. V was clipped by 6 bases and J by 2 bases; unmatched bases: 9. In germline, CDR1 is DFQATT, CDR2 SNEGSKA (reference sequence). The CDR3 runs 15 residues. The CDR3, as DNA: TGCAGTGCGTTAGACAGCGGGGGGATCACAGATACGCAGTATTTT. Its translation: CSALDSGGITDTQYF.

This clonotype was detected a few times. The genes are TRBV30 and TRBJ1-6; no definite D call. From germline, CDR1 is GTSNPN and CDR2 SVGIG (reference sequence). The V end was cut by 5 bases, the J end by 7 bases, with 12 bases between. The CDR3 has 13 residues. The DNA for the CDR3 is TGTGCCTGGCGCCCAGCCACAAATTCACCCCTCCACTTT. Amino acids: CAWRPATNSPLHF.

This chain links TRBV6-5 with TRBJ2-7; 11 bases agree with TRBD1. In germline, CDR1 is MNHEY, CDR2 SVGAGI. The CDR3 spans 14 residues. Losses at the gene ends were 2 bases for V and 6 bases for J; bases not matched to a gene: 3. The CDR3 sequence is CASSYRTGGVEQYF. The CDR3 DNA is TGTGCCAGCAGTTACCGGACAGGGGGCGTCGAGCAGTACTTC.

This clonotype ranks as medium-sized (0.01 to 0.1%). The rearrangement uses TRBV6-1 and TRBJ2-7, with D perhaps matching TRBD1 (6 bases). The CDR3 spans 14 residues. The germline V gene encodes CDR1 MNHNS and CDR2 SASEGT. The V end lost 7 bases, the J end lost 6 bases, and 19 bases lay between the germline ends. CDR3 sequence (DNA): TGTGCCAGCATTTGGACTCCAGGGGCGGGCGAGCAGTACTTC. Its protein product is CASIWTPGAGEQYF.

This clonotype has just a few counts. The gene calls are TRBV6-1 and TRBJ1-5; D gene ambiguous. CDR3 size: 16 residues. The V gene lost 7 bases and the J gene lost 1 base, with 17 bases spanning the gap. Germline CDR1 reads MNHNS; CDR2 reads SASEGT. In nucleotides, the CDR3 is TGTGCCAGCACTGCGACGGTAAACTGGAGCAATCAGCCCCAGCATTTT. Translation gives CASTATVNWSNQPQHF.

V usage is TRBV11-2 and J usage is TRBJ2-1; D call uncertain. The CDR3 length is 16 residues. Germline V gene sequence: CDR1 SGHAT, CDR2 FQNNGV. V was clipped by 1 base and J by 0 bases, with 10 bases between them. CDR3 sequence (DNA): TGTGCCAGCAGCTTAGGGGCGGAAAGCTCCTACAATGAGCAGTTCTTC. Its protein product is CASSLGAESSYNEQFF.